This TCR beta chain appears in the sequencing data of a study of cytomegalovirus exposure and HLA in healthy donors. The PCR contained 60 Vbeta and 13 Jbeta primers. Here immunoSEQ multiplex PCR was the method, and the copy in TCRdb shows in-frame clones only, minus some. The sample records over 90,000 clones, approximately 76% being singletons. The sequence was obtained from a woman aged 55-70 years in good health and CMV-seropositive. The specimen sequenced was PBMCs.

The CDR3 sequence: CASSEANRGPYGYTF. In DNA, the CDR3 is TGTGCCAGCAGTGAAGCGAACAGGGGGCCCTATGGCTACACCTTC. The V and J genes are TRBV2 and TRBJ1-2, with TRBD1 identical over 9 bases. Germline assignment: CDR1 SNHLY and CDR2 FYNNEI. The ends lost 0 bases at V and 4 bases at J; junction bases unmatched: 3. The CDR3 is 15 residues long.